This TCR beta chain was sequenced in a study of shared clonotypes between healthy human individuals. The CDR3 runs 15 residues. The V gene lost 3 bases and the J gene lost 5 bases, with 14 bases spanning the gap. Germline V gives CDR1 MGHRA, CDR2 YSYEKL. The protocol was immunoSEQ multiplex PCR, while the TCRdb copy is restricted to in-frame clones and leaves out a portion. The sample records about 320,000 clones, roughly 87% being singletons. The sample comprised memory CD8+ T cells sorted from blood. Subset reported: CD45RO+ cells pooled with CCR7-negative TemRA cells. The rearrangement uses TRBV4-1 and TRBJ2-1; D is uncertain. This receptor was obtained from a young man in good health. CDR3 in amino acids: CASSQGPLSHNEQFF. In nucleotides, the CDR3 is TGCGCCAGCAGCCAGGGCCCCCTATCGCACAATGAGCAGTTCTTC.